This T cell receptor (beta chain) was captured in a study of spatial heterogeneity in lung cancer. This clonotype was detected many times. Its cognate antigen is unknown. TCRdb reanalysed the 5' RACE reads using MiXCR and keeps one entry per CDR3 protein. The table has fewer than 11,000 distinct CDR3 sequences, approximately 8.1% seen once. V shed 4 bases, J shed 7 bases, and the junction held 10 bases outside the gene matches. CDR1 is MDHEN, CDR2 SYDVKM, per germline. CDR3 length: 15 residues. As to time point: sample taken at primary tumor resection. Findings of the study overall: Higher tumor mutation counts went along with higher counts of expanded intratumoral alpha and beta TCRs.

The sequence came from a male donor with early-stage non-small cell lung cancer. This chain uses TRBV28 with TRBJ1-5; 7 bases align to TRBD1. The material was lung tumor tissue, obtained at surgery. The CDR3 coding sequence is TGTGCCAGCAGTTCTAGACAGGGAACGTCCCAGCCCCAGCATTTT. It translates to CASSSRQGTSQPQHF.